This T cell receptor (beta chain) was found in a study of preoperative IRX-2 immunotherapy in early breast cancer. The germline V gene encodes CDR1 SSHAT and CDR2 FNYEAQ (reference sequence). Trimming pared 3 bases from V and 0 bases from J, leaving 20 bases between. CDR3 length equals 19 residues. The data were produced by immunoSEQ multiplex PCR, yet TCRdb's version contains in-frame clones alone and is incomplete. The table includes approximately 100,000 clones, about nine tenths detected once. Treatment: preoperative locoregional IRX-2 cytokine immunotherapy. Samples came from a phase Ib trial of preoperative locoregional IRX-2 cytokine immunotherapy.

The TCR comes from a human donor with breast cancer. Sequenced material: tumor tissue, taken after IRX-2 immunotherapy. The rearrangement uses TRBV7-7 and TRBJ1-4; D gene uncertain. CDR3 in DNA: TGTGCCAGCAGCTTGGGATCCCACATACAAACCACAACTAATGAAAAACTGTTTTTT. It yields the protein CASSLGSHIQTTTNEKLFF.